This TCR beta chain stems from a study of cytomegalovirus exposure and HLA in healthy donors. Study context: Earlier, 150 million to 200 million T cells were analyzed, and over 95 million unique TCR beta sequences were found among them. The study's findings and limits: Most subjects had HLA-A and HLA-B alleles reportedly predicted accurately by TCR beta sequences.

To note about this clone: Its antigen is still unknown. A read error may account for a junction end that differs from germline.

This PCR relied on a set of 60 Vbeta primers and 13 Jbeta primers. The data were produced by immunoSEQ multiplex PCR, yet TCRdb's version contains in-frame clones alone and is incomplete. Of 65,000 to 100,000 clones listed, 60% to 80% are singletons. CDR3 length: 13 residues. Germline V gene sequence: CDR1 SEHNR, CDR2 FQNEAQ (reference sequence). This receptor was taken from a female donor in good health and CMV-seronegative. Sequenced: PBMCs. The chain combines TRBV7-9 with TRBJ2-7; D gene uncertain. The CDR3 spells CSSSLLAAYEQYF. The CDR3 DNA is TGTTCCAGCAGCTTATTAGCCGCCTACGAGCAGTACTTC.